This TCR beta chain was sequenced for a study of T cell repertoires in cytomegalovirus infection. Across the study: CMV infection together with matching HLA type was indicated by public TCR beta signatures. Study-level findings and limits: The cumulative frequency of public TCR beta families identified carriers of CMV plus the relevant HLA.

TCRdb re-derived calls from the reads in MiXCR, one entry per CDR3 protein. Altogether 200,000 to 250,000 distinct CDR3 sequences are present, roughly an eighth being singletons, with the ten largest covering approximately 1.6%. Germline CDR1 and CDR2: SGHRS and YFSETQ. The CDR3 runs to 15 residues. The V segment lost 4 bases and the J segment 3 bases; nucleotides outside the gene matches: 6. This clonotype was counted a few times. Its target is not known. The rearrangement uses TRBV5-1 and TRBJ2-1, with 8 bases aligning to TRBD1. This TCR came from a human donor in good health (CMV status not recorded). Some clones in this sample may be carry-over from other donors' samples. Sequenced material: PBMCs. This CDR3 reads CASSIGQGLYNEQFF. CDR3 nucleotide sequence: TGCGCCAGCAGCATAGGACAGGGCCTCTACAATGAGCAGTTCTTC. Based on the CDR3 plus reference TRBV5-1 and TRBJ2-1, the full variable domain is KAGVTQTPRYLIKTRGQQVTLSCSPISGHRSVSWYQQTPGQGLQFLFEYFSETQRNKGNFPGRFSGRQFSNSRSEMNVSTLELGDSALYLCASSIGQGLYNEQFFGPGTRLTVL.